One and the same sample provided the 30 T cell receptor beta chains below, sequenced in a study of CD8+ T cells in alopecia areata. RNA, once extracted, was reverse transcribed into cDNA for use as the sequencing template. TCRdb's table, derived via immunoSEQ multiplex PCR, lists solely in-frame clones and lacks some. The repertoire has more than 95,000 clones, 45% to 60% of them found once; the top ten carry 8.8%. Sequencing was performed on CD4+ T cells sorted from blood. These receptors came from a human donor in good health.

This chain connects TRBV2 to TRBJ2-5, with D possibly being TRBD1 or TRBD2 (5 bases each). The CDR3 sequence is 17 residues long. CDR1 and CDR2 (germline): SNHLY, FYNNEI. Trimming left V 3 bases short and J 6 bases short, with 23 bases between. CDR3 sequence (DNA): TGTGCCAGCAGTGATTTAGTAACCCCTCGGACGGGGCAGACCCAGTACTTC. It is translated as CASSDLVTPRTGQTQYF.

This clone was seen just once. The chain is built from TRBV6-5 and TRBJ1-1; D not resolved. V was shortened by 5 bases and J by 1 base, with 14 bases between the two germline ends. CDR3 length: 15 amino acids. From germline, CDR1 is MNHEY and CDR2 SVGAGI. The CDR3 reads CASSTVHGTNTEAFF. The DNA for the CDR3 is TGTGCCAGCAGTACGGTCCACGGAACGAACACTGAAGCTTTCTTT.

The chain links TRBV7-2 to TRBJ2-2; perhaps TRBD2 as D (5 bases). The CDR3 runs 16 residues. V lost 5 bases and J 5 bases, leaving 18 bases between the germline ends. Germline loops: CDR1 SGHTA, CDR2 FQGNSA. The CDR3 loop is CASSPDAGRTTGELFF. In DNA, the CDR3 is TGTGCCAGCAGCCCCGATGCGGGTAGGACGACCGGGGAGCTGTTTTTT.

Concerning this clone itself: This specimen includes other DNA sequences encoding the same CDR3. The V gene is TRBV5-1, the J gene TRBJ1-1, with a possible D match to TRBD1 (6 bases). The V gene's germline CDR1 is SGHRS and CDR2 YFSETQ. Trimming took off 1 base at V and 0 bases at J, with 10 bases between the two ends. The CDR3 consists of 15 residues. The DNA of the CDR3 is TGCGCCAGCAGCTTGACAGGGACCGTGAACACTGAAGCTTTCTTT. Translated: CASSLTGTVNTEAFF.

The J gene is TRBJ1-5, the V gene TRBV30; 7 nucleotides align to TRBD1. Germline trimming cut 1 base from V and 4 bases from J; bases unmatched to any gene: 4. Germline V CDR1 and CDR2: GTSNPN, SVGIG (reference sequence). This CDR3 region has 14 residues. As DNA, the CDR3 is TGTGCCTGGAGTGCACAGGGGAAGAATCAGCCCCAGCATTTT. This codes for CAWSAQGKNQPQHF.

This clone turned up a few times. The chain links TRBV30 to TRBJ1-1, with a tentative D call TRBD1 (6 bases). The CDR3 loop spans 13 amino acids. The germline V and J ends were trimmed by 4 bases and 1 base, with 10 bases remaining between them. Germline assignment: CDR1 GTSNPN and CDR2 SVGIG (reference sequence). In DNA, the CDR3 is TGTGCCTGGAAGGGGGGAGGGAACACTGAAGCTTTCTTT. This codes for CAWKGGGNTEAFF.

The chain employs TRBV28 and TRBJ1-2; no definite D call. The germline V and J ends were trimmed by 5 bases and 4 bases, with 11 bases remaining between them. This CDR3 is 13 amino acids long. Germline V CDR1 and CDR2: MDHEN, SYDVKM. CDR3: CASSPGPIYGYTF. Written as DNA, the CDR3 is TGTGCCAGCAGTCCTGGACCTATCTATGGCTACACCTTC.

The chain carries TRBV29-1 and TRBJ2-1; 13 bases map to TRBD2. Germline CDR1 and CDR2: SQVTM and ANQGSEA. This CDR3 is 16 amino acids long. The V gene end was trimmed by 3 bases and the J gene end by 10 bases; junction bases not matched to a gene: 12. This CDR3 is CSVDLTGLAGSNEQFF. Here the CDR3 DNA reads TGCAGCGTTGATCTAACGGGACTAGCGGGGTCCAACGAGCAGTTCTTC.

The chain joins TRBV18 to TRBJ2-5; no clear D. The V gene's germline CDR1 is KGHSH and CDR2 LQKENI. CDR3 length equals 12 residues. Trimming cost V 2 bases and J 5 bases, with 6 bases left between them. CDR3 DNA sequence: TGTGCCAGCTCACCAGAGGATGAGACCCAGTACTTC. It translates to CASSPEDETQYF. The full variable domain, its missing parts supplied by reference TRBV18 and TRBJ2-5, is NAGVMQNPRHLVRRRGQEARLRCSPMKGHSHVYWYRQLPEEGLKFMVYLQKENIIDESGMPKERFSAEFPKEGPSILRIQQVVRGDSAAYFCASSPEDETQYFGPGTRLLVL.

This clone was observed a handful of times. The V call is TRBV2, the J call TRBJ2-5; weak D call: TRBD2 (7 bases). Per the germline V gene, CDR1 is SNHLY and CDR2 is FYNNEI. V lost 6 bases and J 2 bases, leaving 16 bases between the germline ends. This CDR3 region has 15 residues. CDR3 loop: CASRPRGLVQETQYF. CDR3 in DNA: TGTGCCAGCAGGCCGCGGGGGCTAGTACAAGAGACCCAGTACTTC.

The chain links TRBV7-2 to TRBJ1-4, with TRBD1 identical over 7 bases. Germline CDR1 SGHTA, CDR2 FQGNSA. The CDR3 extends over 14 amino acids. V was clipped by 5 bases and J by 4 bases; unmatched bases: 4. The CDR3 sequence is CASSPDRSNEKLFF. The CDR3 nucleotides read TGTGCCAGCAGCCCGGACAGGAGTAATGAAAAACTGTTTTTT.

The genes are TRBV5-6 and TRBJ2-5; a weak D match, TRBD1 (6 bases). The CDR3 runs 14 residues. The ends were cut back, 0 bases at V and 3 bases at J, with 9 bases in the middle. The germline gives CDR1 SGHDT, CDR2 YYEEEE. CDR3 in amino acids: CASSLGGPEETQYF. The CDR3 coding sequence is TGTGCCAGCAGCTTGGGGGGGCCGGAAGAGACCCAGTACTTC. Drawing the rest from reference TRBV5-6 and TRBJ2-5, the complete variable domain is DAGVTQSPTHLIKTRGQQVTLRCSPKSGHDTVSWYQQALGQGPQFIFQYYEEEERQRGNFPDRFSGHQFPNYSSELNVNALLLGDSALYLCASSLGGPEETQYFGPGTRLLVL.

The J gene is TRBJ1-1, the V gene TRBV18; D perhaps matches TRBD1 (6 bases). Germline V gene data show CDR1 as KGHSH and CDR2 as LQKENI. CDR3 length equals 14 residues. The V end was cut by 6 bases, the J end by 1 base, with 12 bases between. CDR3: CASSRDRQNTEAFF. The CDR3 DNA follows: TGTGCCAGCTCGCGAGACAGGCAGAACACTGAAGCTTTCTTT.

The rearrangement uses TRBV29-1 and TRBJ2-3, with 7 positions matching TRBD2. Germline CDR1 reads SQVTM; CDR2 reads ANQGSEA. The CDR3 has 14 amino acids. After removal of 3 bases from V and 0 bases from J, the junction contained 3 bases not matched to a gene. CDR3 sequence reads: CSVEGAGSTDTQYF. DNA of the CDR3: TGCAGCGTTGAGGGAGCGGGGAGCACAGATACGCAGTATTTT.

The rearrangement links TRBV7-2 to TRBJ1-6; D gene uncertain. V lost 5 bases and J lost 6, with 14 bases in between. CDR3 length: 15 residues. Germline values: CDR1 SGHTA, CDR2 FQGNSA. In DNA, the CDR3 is TGTGCCAGCAGCCCAGACCGTCATCCTAATTCACCCCTCCACTTT. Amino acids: CASSPDRHPNSPLHF.

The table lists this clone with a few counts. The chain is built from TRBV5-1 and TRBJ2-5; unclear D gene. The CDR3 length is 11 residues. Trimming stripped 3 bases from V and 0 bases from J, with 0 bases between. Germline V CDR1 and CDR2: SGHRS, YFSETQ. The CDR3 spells CASSYQETQYF. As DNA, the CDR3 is TGCGCCAGCAGCTACCAAGAGACCCAGTACTTC.

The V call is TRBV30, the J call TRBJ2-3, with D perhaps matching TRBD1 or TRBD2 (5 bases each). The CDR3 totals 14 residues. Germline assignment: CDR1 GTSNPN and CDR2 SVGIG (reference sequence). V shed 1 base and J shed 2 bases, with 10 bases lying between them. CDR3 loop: CAWSGWGNTDTQYF. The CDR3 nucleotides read TGTGCCTGGAGTGGCTGGGGGAACACAGATACGCAGTATTTT.

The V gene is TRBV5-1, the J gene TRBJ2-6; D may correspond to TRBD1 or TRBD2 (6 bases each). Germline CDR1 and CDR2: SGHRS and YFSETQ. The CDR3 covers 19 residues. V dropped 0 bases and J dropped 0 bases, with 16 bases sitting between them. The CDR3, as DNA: TGCGCCAGCAGCTTGGAGGGTCCGGGGGCGAGCTCTGGGGCCAACGTCCTGACTTTC. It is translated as CASSLEGPGASSGANVLTF.

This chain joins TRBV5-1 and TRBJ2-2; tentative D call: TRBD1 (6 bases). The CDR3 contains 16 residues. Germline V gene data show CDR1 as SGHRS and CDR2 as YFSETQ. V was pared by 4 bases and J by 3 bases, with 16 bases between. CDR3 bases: TGCGCCAGCAGCGCAGCACACAGGGTTTACACCGGGGAGCTGTTTTTT. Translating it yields CASSAAHRVYTGELFF.

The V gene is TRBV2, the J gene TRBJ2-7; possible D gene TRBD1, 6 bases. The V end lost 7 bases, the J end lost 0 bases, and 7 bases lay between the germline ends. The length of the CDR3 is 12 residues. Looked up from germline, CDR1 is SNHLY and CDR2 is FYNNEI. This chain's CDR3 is CASKGDSYEQYF. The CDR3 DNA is TGTGCCAGCAAGGGGGACTCCTACGAGCAGTACTTC.

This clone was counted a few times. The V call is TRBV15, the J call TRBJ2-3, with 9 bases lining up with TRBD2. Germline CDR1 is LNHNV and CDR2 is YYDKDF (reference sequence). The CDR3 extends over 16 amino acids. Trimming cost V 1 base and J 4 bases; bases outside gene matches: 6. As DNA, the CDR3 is TGTGCCACCAGCAGAGGTAGCGGGGGCTTCGCAGATACGCAGTATTTT. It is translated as CATSRGSGGFADTQYF.

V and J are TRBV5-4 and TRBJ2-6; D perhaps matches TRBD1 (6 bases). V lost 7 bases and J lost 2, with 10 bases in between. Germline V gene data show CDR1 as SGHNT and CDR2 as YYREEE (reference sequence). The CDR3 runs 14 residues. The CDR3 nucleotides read TGTGCCAGCGGCAGGGGCGCTGGGGCCAACGTCCTGACTTTC. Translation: CASGRGAGANVLTF.

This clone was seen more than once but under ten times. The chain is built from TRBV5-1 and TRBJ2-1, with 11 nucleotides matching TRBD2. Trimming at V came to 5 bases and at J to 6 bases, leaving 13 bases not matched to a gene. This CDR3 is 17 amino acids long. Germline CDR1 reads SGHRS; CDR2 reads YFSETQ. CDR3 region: CASRTGASSGGINEQFF. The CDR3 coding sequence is TGCGCCAGCAGGACCGGTGCTTCTAGCGGGGGGATCAATGAGCAGTTCTTC. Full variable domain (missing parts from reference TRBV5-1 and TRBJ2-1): KAGVTQTPRYLIKTRGQQVTLSCSPISGHRSVSWYQQTPGQGLQFLFEYFSETQRNKGNFPGRFSGRQFSNSRSEMNVSTLELGDSALYLCASRTGASSGGINEQFFGPGTRLTVL.

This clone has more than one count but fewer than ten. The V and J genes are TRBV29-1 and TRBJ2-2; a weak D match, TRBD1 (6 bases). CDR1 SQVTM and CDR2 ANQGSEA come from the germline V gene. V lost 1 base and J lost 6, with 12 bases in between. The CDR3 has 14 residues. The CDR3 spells CSVEVTGRSGELFF. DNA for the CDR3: TGCAGCGTTGAAGTGACAGGAAGGTCCGGGGAGCTGTTTTTT.

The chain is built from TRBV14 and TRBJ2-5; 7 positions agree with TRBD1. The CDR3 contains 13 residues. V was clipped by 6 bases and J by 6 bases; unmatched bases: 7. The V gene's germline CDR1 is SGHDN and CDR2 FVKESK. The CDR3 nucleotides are TGTGCCAGCAGTCGACAGGGTTATCAGACCCAGTACTTC. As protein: CASSRQGYQTQYF. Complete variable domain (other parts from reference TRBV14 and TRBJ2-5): EAGVTQFPSHSVIEKGQTVTLRCDPISGHDNLYWYRRVMGKEIKFLLHFVKESKQDESGMPNNRFLAERTGGTYSTLKVQPAELEDSGVYFCASSRQGYQTQYFGPGTRLLVL.

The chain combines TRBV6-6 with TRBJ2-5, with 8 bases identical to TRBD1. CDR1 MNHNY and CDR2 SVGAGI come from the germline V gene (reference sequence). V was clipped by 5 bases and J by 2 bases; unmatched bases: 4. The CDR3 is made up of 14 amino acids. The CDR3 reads CASSADRGQETQYF. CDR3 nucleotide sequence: TGTGCCAGCAGTGCCGACAGGGGTCAAGAGACCCAGTACTTC.

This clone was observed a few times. CDR3 sequence reads: CASSEIAGYEQFF. In nucleotides, the CDR3 is TGTGCCAGCAGTGAGATAGCGGGCTATGAGCAGTTCTTC. The rearrangement joins TRBV6-4 to TRBJ2-1; 7 nucleotides align to TRBD2. J was trimmed by 8 bases and V by 3 bases; bases with no gene match: 4. The germline gives CDR1 MRHNA, CDR2 SNTAGT. The CDR3 contains 13 residues.

The CDR3 DNA is TGTGCCAGCAGCCGCAGGTCGAATGAGCAGTTCTTC. This codes for CASSRRSNEQFF. The chain recombines TRBV13 with TRBJ2-1; D remains ambiguous. This CDR3 contains 12 residues. CDR1 is PRHDT, CDR2 FYEKMQ, per germline (reference sequence). V was trimmed by 5 bases and J by 7 bases, leaving 9 bases between them.

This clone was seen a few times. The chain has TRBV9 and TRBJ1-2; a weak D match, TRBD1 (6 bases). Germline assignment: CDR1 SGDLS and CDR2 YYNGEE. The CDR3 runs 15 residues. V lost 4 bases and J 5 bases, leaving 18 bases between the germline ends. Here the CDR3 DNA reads TGTGCCAGCAGCTTAGGATCGGGGGGCTTATATGGCTACACCTTC. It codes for CASSLGSGGLYGYTF.

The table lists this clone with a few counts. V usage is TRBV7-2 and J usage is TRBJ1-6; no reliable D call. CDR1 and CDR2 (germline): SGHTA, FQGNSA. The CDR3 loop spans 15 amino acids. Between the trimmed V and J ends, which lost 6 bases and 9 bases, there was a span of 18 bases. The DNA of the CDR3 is TGTGCCAGCAGGACTGACACTTCATGGGGTTCACCCCTCCACTTT. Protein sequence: CASRTDTSWGSPLHF.